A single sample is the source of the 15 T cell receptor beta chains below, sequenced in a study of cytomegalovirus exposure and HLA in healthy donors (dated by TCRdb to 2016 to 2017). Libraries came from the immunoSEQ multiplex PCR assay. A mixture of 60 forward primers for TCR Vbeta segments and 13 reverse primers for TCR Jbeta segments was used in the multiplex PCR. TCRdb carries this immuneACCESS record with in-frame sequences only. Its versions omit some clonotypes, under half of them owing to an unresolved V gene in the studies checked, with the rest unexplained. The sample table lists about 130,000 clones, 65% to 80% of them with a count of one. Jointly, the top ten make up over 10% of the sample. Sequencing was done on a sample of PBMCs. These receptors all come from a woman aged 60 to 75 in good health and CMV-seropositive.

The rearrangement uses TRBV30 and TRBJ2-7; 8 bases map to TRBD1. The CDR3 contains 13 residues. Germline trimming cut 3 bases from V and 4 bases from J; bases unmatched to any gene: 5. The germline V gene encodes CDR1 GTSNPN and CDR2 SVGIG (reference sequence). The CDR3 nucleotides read TGTGCCTGGAGGGGGACAGGATTATACGAGCAGTACTTC. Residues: CAWRGTGLYEQYF.

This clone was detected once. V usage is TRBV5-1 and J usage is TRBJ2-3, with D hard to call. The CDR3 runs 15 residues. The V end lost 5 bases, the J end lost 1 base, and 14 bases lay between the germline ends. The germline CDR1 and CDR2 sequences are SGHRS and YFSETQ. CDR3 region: CASRLTPTGTDTQYF. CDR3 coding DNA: TGCGCCAGCAGACTAACCCCTACCGGCACAGATACGCAGTATTTT.

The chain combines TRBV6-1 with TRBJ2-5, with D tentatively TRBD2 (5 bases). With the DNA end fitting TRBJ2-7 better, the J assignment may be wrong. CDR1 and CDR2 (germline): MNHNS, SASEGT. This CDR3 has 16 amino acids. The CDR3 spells CASSELIGDFGHEQYF. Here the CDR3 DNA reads TGTGCCAGCAGTGAATTAATCGGGGATTTTGGCCACGAGCAGTACTTC.

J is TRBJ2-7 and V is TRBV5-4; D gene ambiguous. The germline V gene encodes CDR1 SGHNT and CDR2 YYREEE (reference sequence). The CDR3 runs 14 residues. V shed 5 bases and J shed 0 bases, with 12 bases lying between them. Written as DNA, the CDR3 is TGTGCCAGCAGTTCTCCCGACAACTCCTACGAGCAGTACTTC. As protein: CASSSPDNSYEQYF.

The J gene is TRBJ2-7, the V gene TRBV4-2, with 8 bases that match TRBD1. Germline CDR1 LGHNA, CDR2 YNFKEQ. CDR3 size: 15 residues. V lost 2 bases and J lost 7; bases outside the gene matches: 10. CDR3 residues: CASSQMAGGRGEQYF. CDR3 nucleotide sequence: TGTGCCAGCAGCCAAATGGCAGGGGGCCGGGGGGAGCAGTACTTC.

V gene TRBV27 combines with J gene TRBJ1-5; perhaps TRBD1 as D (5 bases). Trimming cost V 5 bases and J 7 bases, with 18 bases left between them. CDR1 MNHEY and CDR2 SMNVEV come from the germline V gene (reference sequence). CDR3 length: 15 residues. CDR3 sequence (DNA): TGTGCCAGCAGTCCAAACCAGAACGGGGGGCAGCCCCAGCATTTT. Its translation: CASSPNQNGGQPQHF.

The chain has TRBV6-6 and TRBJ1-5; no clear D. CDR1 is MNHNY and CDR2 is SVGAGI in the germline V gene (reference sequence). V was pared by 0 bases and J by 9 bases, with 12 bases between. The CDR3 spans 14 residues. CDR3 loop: CASSYSVETWPQHF. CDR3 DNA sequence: TGTGCCAGCAGTTACTCGGTGGAGACCTGGCCCCAGCATTTT.

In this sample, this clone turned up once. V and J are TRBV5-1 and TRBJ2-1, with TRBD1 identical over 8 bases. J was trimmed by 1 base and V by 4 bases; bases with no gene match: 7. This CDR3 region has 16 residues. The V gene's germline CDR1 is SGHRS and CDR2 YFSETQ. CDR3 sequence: CASSPHGQGSYNEQFF. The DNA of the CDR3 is TGCGCCAGCAGCCCCCATGGACAGGGATCCTACAATGAGCAGTTCTTC.

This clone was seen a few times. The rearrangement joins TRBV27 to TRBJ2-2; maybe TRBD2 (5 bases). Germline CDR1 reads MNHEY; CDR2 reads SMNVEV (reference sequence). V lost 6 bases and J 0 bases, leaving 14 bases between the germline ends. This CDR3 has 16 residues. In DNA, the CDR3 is TGTGCCAGCAGCCCACGGAGGATATCGAACACCGGGGAGCTGTTTTTT. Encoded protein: CASSPRRISNTGELFF.

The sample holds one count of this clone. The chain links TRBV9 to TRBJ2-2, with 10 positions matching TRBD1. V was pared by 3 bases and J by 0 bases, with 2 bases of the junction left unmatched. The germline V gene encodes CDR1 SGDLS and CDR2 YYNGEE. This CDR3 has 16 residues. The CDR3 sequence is CASSETGGANTGELFF. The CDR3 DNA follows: TGTGCCAGCAGCGAGACAGGGGGCGCGAACACCGGGGAGCTGTTTTTT.

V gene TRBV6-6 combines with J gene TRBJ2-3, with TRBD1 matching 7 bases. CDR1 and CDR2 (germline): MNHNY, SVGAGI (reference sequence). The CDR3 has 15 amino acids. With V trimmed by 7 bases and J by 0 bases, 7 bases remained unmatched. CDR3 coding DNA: TGTGCCAGCATCAACCAGGGGGTTAGCACAGATACGCAGTATTTT. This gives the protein CASINQGVSTDTQYF.

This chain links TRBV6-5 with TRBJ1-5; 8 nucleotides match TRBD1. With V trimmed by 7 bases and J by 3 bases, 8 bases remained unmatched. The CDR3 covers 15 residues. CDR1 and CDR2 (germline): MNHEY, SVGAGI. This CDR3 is CASKPGQGLNQPQHF. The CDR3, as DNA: TGTGCCAGCAAACCCGGACAGGGCCTCAATCAGCCCCAGCATTTT.

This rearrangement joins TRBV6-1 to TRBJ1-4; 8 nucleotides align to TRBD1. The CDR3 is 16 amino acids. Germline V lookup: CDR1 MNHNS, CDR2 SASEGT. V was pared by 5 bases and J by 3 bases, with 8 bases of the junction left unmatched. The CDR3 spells CASSQDQGAANEKLFF. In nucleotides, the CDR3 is TGTGCCAGCAGTCAAGATCAGGGGGCGGCTAATGAAAAACTGTTTTTT.

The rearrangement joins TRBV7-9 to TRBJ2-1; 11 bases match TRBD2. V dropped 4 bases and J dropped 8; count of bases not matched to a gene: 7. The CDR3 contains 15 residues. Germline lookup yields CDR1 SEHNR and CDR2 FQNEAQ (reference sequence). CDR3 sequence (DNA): TGTGCCAGCAGCTCCGGACTAGCGGGCATCGATGAGCAGTTCTTC. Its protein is CASSSGLAGIDEQFF.

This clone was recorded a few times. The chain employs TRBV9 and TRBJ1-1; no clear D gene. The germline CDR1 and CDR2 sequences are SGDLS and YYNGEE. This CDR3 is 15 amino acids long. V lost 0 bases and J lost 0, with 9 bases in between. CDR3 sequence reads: CASSVGDSMNTEAFF. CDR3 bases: TGTGCCAGCAGCGTAGGCGATTCAATGAACACTGAAGCTTTCTTT.